Listed below are T cell receptor beta chains from one sample, sequenced in a study of Ad26.COV2.S vaccination and SARS-CoV-2 variants. Sequenced by immunoSEQ multiplex PCR; TCRdb stores in-frame clones only, minus some. Of hundreds of thousands of clones listed, 80% to 95% are singletons. The source material was peripheral blood, sampled in a trial of Ad26.COV2.S vaccine versus placebo. These receptor sequences come from a person aged 18 to 59 who received the Ad26.COV2.S COVID-19 vaccine or a placebo. Both conserved end residues are part of each CDR3. D genes are given only for firm matches. Clone sizes are given selectively: once, few, many, or a class where the clone is expanded.

V gene,clone size,J gene,D gene,CDR3 DNA,CDR3 protein
TRBV9,-,TRBJ2-3,TRBD2,TGTGCCAGCAGCGTAGGAGCGGGAAGCACAGATACGCAGTATTTT,CASSVGAGSTDTQYF
TRBV4-2,-,TRBJ2-2,TRBD2,TGTGCCAGCAGCCAGCAAAGGGGAGCGGGAGGATTCACCGGGGAGCTGTTTTTT,CASSQQRGAGGFTGELFF
TRBV19,-,TRBJ1-5,TRBD1,TGTGCCAGTAGTTCCCCGGGACAGGGATTTAGCAATCAGCCCCAGCATTTT,CASSSPGQGFSNQPQHF
TRBV18,-,TRBJ2-5,-,TGTGCCAGCTCACCACTCCAGACAGACCAAGAGACCCAGTACTTC,CASSPLQTDQETQYF
TRBV7-2,-,TRBJ1-1,-,TGTGCCAGCAGCACCAGGGAGAACACTGAAGCTTTCTTT,CASSTRENTEAFF
TRBV12-5,-,TRBJ2-3,-,TGTGCTAGTGGTTTGGTAGGGGGGGTCGGGGAGCTCGCAGATACGCAGTATTTT,CASGLVGGVGELADTQYF
TRBV7-9,once,TRBJ1-1,TRBD1,TGTGCCAGCAGCTTAGGGGACAGGGCAGACACTGAAGCTTTCTTT,CASSLGDRADTEAFF
TRBV19,-,TRBJ2-7,-,TGTGCCAGTAGTATAGCGGGCCGACAGGCCGGAACCTACGAGCAGTACTTC,CASSIAGRQAGTYEQYF
TRBV11-2,-,TRBJ2-6,-,TGTGCCAGCAGCCCTAGGGGGGTTTCTGGGGCCAACGTCCTGACTTTC,CASSPRGVSGANVLTF
TRBV19,few,TRBJ1-3,-,TGTGCCAGTAAAGAGCACTACTCTGGAAACACCATATATTTT,CASKEHYSGNTIYF
TRBV6-2/TRBV6-3,-,TRBJ2-7,-,TGTGCCAGCAGTTACAGCCAAGGGTACGAGCAGTACTTC,CASSYSQGYEQYF
TRBV2,-,TRBJ2-3,TRBD2,TGTGCCAGCACCAGCCCTGGACTAGCCACAGATACGCAGTATTTT,CASTSPGLATDTQYF
TRBV10-3,-,TRBJ2-7,TRBD1,TGTGCCATCTCCGGGACAGACCCCTACGAGCAGTACTTC,CAISGTDPYEQYF
TRBV9,-,TRBJ1-6,-,TGTGCCAGCAGCGCCGACGTTAACAGCGGTTCACCCCTCCACTTT,CASSADVNSGSPLHF
TRBV4-3,-,TRBJ1-6,-,TGCGCCAGCAGCCAAGGGTCCTCGCCCTATAATTCACCCCTCCACTTT,CASSQGSSPYNSPLHF
TRBV5-6,-,TRBJ1-1,-,TGTGCCAGCAGGTTAAAGGGGGGCGGAATAGTTTTGAACACTGAAGCTTTCTTT,CASRLKGGGIVLNTEAFF
TRBV2,-,TRBJ2-5,-,TGTGCCAGCGAGAATCTAGTGTACCAAGAGACCCAGTACTTC,CASENLVYQETQYF
TRBV7-9,-,TRBJ2-1,-,TGTGCCAGCAGTCTGAAGGGATCTTTGAATGAGCAGTTCTTC,CASSLKGSLNEQFF
TRBV4-2,-,TRBJ1-1,-,TGTGCCAGCAGCCAAGAGGTAGGGGAGGCTGGGGGTCTCCGTACTGAAGCTTTCTTT,CASSQEVGEAGGLRTEAFF
TRBV6-5,-,TRBJ1-5,TRBD1,TGTGCCAGCAGTTACTCACAGGGGATTGCTCAGCCCCAGCATTTT,CASSYSQGIAQPQHF
TRBV5-4,-,TRBJ2-1,TRBD2,TGTGCCAGCAGCCCGGGGGGCGGGAGGGCCCTTTCCAATGAGCAGTTCTTC,CASSPGGGRALSNEQFF
TRBV6-5,-,TRBJ2-1,TRBD2,TGTGCCACCTGGCAGACTAGCTTGTCCAATGAGCAGTTCTTC,CATWQTSLSNEQFF
TRBV6-5,-,TRBJ2-5,-,TGTGCCAGCAGTTACGCCAGGGCAGAGACCCAGTACTTC,CASSYARAETQYF
TRBV29-1,-,TRBJ2-7,-,TGCAGCGTGACTTCGTGGGGCGAGCAGTACTTC,CSVTSWGEQYF
TRBV7-9,few,TRBJ2-7,-,TGTGCCAGCAGCATCGGCGCCGGCGGCGAGCAGTACTTC,CASSIGAGGEQYF
TRBV29-1,-,TRBJ2-3,-,TGCAGCGTTGACCCCCTTGAAGGGCGCACAGATACGCAGTATTTT,CSVDPLEGRTDTQYF
TRBV4-3,-,TRBJ2-1,-,TGCGCCAGCAGCCAAGGACTATGGGAAAACAATGAGCAGTTCTTC,CASSQGLWENNEQFF
TRBV9,-,TRBJ1-1,-,TGTGCCAGCAGCGCACCTGCGGGGGGCACTGAAGCTTTCTTT,CASSAPAGGTEAFF
TRBV7-9,-,TRBJ2-1,TRBD2,TGTGCCAGCAGCTTAGATTCGGGAGGGTACAATGAGCAGTTCTTC,CASSLDSGGYNEQFF
TRBV28,once,TRBJ1-5,-,TGTGCCAGCAGTTTAACGGGAAATCAGCCCCAGCATTTT,CASSLTGNQPQHF
TRBV20-1,-,TRBJ2-1,TRBD2,TGCAGTGCTAGTACTTTCCTAGCGGGAAGTGAGCAGTTCTTC,CSASTFLAGSEQFF
TRBV7-3,once,TRBJ2-1,TRBD2,TGTGCCAGCAGCCTGGGGACTAGCGGGAGCTCCTACAATGAGCAGTTCTTC,CASSLGTSGSSYNEQFF
TRBV19,-,TRBJ1-1,-,TGTGCCAGTAGTATAGATCATGCTAGCAGGGGTGAAGCTTTCTTT,CASSIDHASRGEAFF
TRBV9,-,TRBJ2-2,-,TGTGCCAGCAGCGTCTGGCAGACGAACACCGGGGAGCTGTTTTTT,CASSVWQTNTGELFF
TRBV9,-,TRBJ2-1,-,TGTGCCAGCAGCGTTGGCGGTTCCTACAATGAGCAGTTCTTC,CASSVGGSYNEQFF
TRBV5-6,-,TRBJ2-2,-,TGTGCCAGCGGTTCGGGGGGCGTGACCGGGGAGCTGTTTTTT,CASGSGGVTGELFF
TRBV27,-,TRBJ2-7,TRBD2,TGTGCCAGCAGGTGGGGGACTAGTGAAGCGTCCTACGAGCAGTACTTC,CASRWGTSEASYEQYF